Below, 22 T cell receptor beta chains from the same sample are listed, as sequenced in a study of blood T cell repertoires in COVID-19. Repertoires were generated with immunoSEQ multiplex PCR, while TCRdb's copy carries only in-frame clones and drops some. Among some 140,000 clones listed, almost 85% were seen once. Sequencing was carried out using peripheral blood. The receptors were sampled from a human donor in a cohort sampled during active COVID-19.

The chain carries TRBV5-6 and TRBJ1-6, with D possibly TRBD1 on 6 matching bases. The CDR3 has 15 residues. Trimming stripped 4 bases from V and 8 bases from J, with 16 bases between. Germline V gives CDR1 SGHDT, CDR2 YYEEEE. CDR3 in DNA: TGTGCCAGCAGCGCCGAGACAGGCCGCTATTCACCCCTCCACTTT. Amino acids: CASSAETGRYSPLHF.

This clone has a handful of counts. The chain links TRBV11-2 to TRBJ2-1, with TRBD2 matching 7 bases. Trimming cost V 5 bases and J 7 bases; bases outside gene matches: 14. Germline CDR1 is SGHAT and CDR2 is FQNNGV. The CDR3 loop spans 16 amino acids. The CDR3 region has the DNA TGTGCCAGCAGCACCCCGGGACTAAGAATTTTGAATGAGCAGTTCTTC. Translated: CASSTPGLRILNEQFF.

With regard to this clone: The same CDR3 arises from other DNA sequences in this sample as well. The rearrangement uses TRBV27 and TRBJ2-5; unclear D gene. Trimming took 5 bases from V and 4 from J, leaving 11 bases between them. The length of the CDR3 is 13 residues. In germline, CDR1 is MNHEY, CDR2 SMNVEV (reference sequence). DNA of the CDR3: TGTGCCAGCAGTCCCTCCGAGGCAGAGACCCAGTACTTC. Its protein product is CASSPSEAETQYF.

The V gene is TRBV7-6, the J gene TRBJ2-7; 9 nucleotides line up with TRBD1. Trimming removed 3 bases from V and 4 bases from J; junction bases left unmatched: 7. Looked up from germline, CDR1 is SGHVS and CDR2 is FNYEAQ. CDR3 length equals 15 residues. DNA of the CDR3: TGTGCCAGCAGCTTGGACGGGACAGGGAAATACGAGCAGTACTTC. It translates to CASSLDGTGKYEQYF. The variable domain in full, with the rest retrieved from reference TRBV7-6 and TRBJ2-7, is GAGVSQSPRYKVTKRGQDVALRCDPISGHVSLYWYRQALGQGPEFLTYFNYEAQQDKSGLPNDRFSAERPEGSISTLTIQRTEQRDSAMYRCASSLDGTGKYEQYFGPGTRLTVT.

The gene calls are TRBV30 and TRBJ1-6; TRBD1 matches 8 bases. The V and J ends lost 0 bases and 4 bases, in that order; junction bases with no gene match: 5. The CDR3 has 16 amino acids. The germline V gene encodes CDR1 GTSNPN and CDR2 SVGIG (reference sequence). CDR3 DNA sequence: TGTGCCTGGAGTGTAAAGACAGGGGCTTATAATTCACCCCTCCACTTT. It translates to CAWSVKTGAYNSPLHF.

The chain carries TRBV30 and TRBJ1-4; 9 bases agree with TRBD1. Germline trimming cut 5 bases from V and 8 bases from J; bases unmatched to any gene: 12. Germline-derived CDR1 and CDR2 are GTSNPN and SVGIG (reference sequence). The CDR3 is 15 amino acids. CDR3 amino acids: CAWGSRGQGGEKLFF. CDR3 in DNA: TGTGCCTGGGGTTCGAGGGGACAGGGAGGAGAAAAACTGTTTTTT.

The chain couples TRBV28 to TRBJ2-1, with D tentatively TRBD2 (5 bases). The germline V gene has CDR1 MDHEN and CDR2 SYDVKM. V was clipped by 5 bases and J by 1 base, with 9 bases between them. This CDR3 is 14 amino acids long. This chain's CDR3 is CASSMDSSYNEQFF. The CDR3 DNA sequence: TGTGCCAGCAGTATGGACTCATCCTACAATGAGCAGTTCTTC.

The chain uses TRBV7-6 and TRBJ2-2, with TRBD2 matching 9 bases. Germline V gene data show CDR1 as SGHVS and CDR2 as FNYEAQ. V shed 5 bases, J shed 6 bases, and the junction held 10 bases outside the gene matches. The CDR3 length is 16 residues. CDR3 protein: CASSKQRGDLPGELFF. CDR3 nucleotides: TGTGCCAGCAGCAAACAGCGGGGGGATCTGCCCGGGGAGCTGTTTTTT.

This chain uses TRBV5-6 with TRBJ1-1; the D is unclear. V lost 0 bases and J lost 1, with 7 bases in between. The germline CDR1 and CDR2 sequences are SGHDT and YYEEEE. There are 14 residues in the CDR3. The DNA for the CDR3 is TGTGCCAGCAGCTTGGGGAGATGGAACACTGAAGCTTTCTTT. It yields the protein CASSLGRWNTEAFF.

The chain employs TRBV6-6 and TRBJ2-1, with 7 bases fitting TRBD1. This CDR3 has 14 amino acids. CDR1 is MNHNY, CDR2 SVGAGI, per germline (reference sequence). V gave up 8 bases and J gave up 10 bases; unmatched junction bases: 14. CDR3 sequence: CASSSPGTVGEQFF. CDR3 DNA: TGTGCCAGCTCCTCACCCGGGACAGTCGGGGAGCAGTTCTTC.

The chain has TRBV5-1 and TRBJ1-1; TRBD1 agrees at 9 bases. Germline values: CDR1 SGHRS, CDR2 YFSETQ. The J segment lost 4 bases and the V segment lost 4 bases, leaving 8 bases of the junction unmatched. The length of the CDR3 is 15 residues. The CDR3, as DNA: TGCGCCAGCAGCATCACACAGGGGGCAAGCACTGAAGCTTTCTTT. It specifies CASSITQGASTEAFF.

The V call is TRBV7-9, the J call TRBJ2-1; 14 bases fit TRBD2. Germline assignment: CDR1 SEHNR and CDR2 FQNEAQ (reference sequence). After removal of 2 bases from V and 6 bases from J, the junction contained 6 bases not matched to a gene. The CDR3 spans 17 residues. The CDR3 DNA follows: TGTGCCAGCAGCTTAAGACTAGCGGGGGGGCTTGCCAATGAGCAGTTCTTC. It specifies CASSLRLAGGLANEQFF.

The chain has TRBV6-6 and TRBJ1-1, with 9 bases matching TRBD1. Trimming at V came to 5 bases and at J to 1 base, leaving 11 bases not matched to a gene. Germline V CDR1 and CDR2: MNHNY, SVGAGI (reference sequence). The CDR3 runs 17 residues. The DNA for the CDR3 is TGTGCCAGCAGTCGAGCCGGGACAGGGATCGGGAACACTGAAGCTTTCTTT. Translated, it gives CASSRAGTGIGNTEAFF.

This chain joins TRBV7-6 and TRBJ2-2; 11 bases match TRBD1. From germline, CDR1 is SGHVS and CDR2 FNYEAQ. V shed 6 bases and J 5 bases; nucleotides not matched to a gene: 11. The CDR3 runs to 17 residues. CDR3: CASSLTGTGGSTGELFF. DNA of the CDR3: TGTGCCAGCAGTCTCACCGGGACAGGGGGTTCGACCGGGGAGCTGTTTTTT.

Details on this clone: Relative to the germline gene, one junction end is altered; a read error may explain this. The genes are TRBV6-1 and TRBJ2-7, with TRBD1 identical over 9 bases. The CDR3 extends over 13 amino acids. Germline CDR1 reads MNHNS; CDR2 reads SASEGT. The CDR3 DNA reads TGTGCCAGCAGTGAATCCGGGACAGGGCGGCAGGACTTC. It encodes CASSESGTGRQDF.

The chain is built from TRBV28 and TRBJ1-3; D gene unclear. In germline, CDR1 is MDHEN, CDR2 SYDVKM. The V and J ends lost 5 bases and 2 bases respectively, with 10 bases between them. The CDR3 extends over 14 amino acids. CDR3 amino acids: CASSGRFPGNTIYF. The CDR3 DNA reads as TGTGCCAGCAGTGGCAGGTTCCCTGGAAACACCATATATTTT.

This clone has just a few counts. The J gene is TRBJ2-5, the V gene TRBV7-7, with 15 bases lining up with TRBD2. J gave up 4 bases and V 5 bases, and 17 bases lay outside the gene matches. The CDR3 runs 20 residues. Germline-derived CDR1 and CDR2 are SSHAT and FNYEAQ (reference sequence). CDR3 in DNA: TGTGCCAGCAGCGCCGGGTATTCGGGACTAGCGGGGGGAGCATTAGAGACCCAGTACTTC. Its translation is CASSAGYSGLAGGALETQYF.

The genes are TRBV18 and TRBJ2-5; 7 bases are shared with TRBD1. CDR1 and CDR2 from the germline V gene are KGHSH and LQKENI. The CDR3 totals 14 residues. The ends lost 2 bases at V and 4 bases at J; junction bases unmatched: 4. Here the CDR3 DNA reads TGTGCCAGCTCACCAAGTGCAGGGGGAGAGACCCAGTACTTC. Encoded protein: CASSPSAGGETQYF.

This clone was seen a handful of times. The gene calls are TRBV11-1 and TRBJ2-3, with D perhaps TRBD2 (6 bases). Trimming left V 1 base short and J 4 bases short, with 9 bases between. Per germline, CDR1 SGHAT and CDR2 FQDESV (reference sequence). The CDR3 consists of 14 residues. The CDR3 sequence: CASSLGDLADTQYF. CDR3 in DNA: TGTGCCAGCAGCTTAGGGGACTTGGCAGATACGCAGTATTTT. Together with reference TRBV11-1 and TRBJ2-3, the CDR3 gives the full variable domain: EAEVAQSPRYKITEKSQAVAFWCDPISGHATLYWYRQILGQGPELLVQFQDESVVDDSQLPKDRFSAERLKGVDSTLKIQPAELGDSAMYLCASSLGDLADTQYFGPGTRLTVL.

As DNA, the CDR3 is TGTGCCAGCAGCCAGACCGGTGGACAGCAACAGCCCCAGCATTTT. Translating it yields CASSQTGGQQQPQHF. V gene TRBV4-2 combines with J gene TRBJ1-5; TRBD1 is a possible D gene (6 bases). Per the germline V gene, CDR1 is LGHNA and CDR2 is YNFKEQ. The CDR3 contains 15 residues. V gave up 3 bases and J gave up 7 bases, with 16 bases separating them.

This clone was detected only once. V is TRBV5-1 and J is TRBJ2-7; D gene ambiguous. The CDR3 covers 16 residues. Trimming shortened V by 0 bases and J by 1 base, and 14 bases separated the two germline ends. CDR1 and CDR2 (germline): SGHRS, YFSETQ. The CDR3 is CASSLVGGGGSYEQYF. CDR3 in DNA: TGCGCCAGCAGCTTGGTTGGTGGCGGCGGTTCCTACGAGCAGTACTTC.

The genes are TRBV3-1 (or the pseudogene TRBV3-2) and TRBJ1-1; 12 bases agree with TRBD1. This CDR3 contains 14 residues. Germline V lookup: CDR1 LGHDT, CDR2 YNNKEL (reference sequence). V lost 8 bases, J lost 3 bases, and 4 bases stayed unmatched. The CDR3 DNA reads as TGTGCCAGCGGGACAGGGGGCCGGTACACTGAAGCTTTCTTT. Protein product: CASGTGGRYTEAFF.